This T cell receptor (beta chain) came from a study of OX40 agonist ivuxolimab in advanced cancers. General study points: Dose levels from 0.1 to 3.0 mg/kg saw CD4+ and CD8+ blood T cells expand clonally by week 6. Fewer expanded clones were found on average in CD4+ than in CD8+ T cells.

Data came from immunoSEQ multiplex PCR; TCRdb stores just in-frame clones and leaves some out. The sample contains just over 90,000 clones, 92% of which appear only once. V lost 3 bases and J lost 7, with 12 bases in between. This CDR3 comprises 14 residues. Germline V lookup: CDR1 MNHEY, CDR2 SMNVEV (reference sequence). As to this clone: Antigen: not known.

This clonotype was obtained from an adult with an advanced solid tumor such as melanoma, head and neck, liver or kidney cancer. The sample in question was CD4+ or CD8+ T cells sorted from blood, obtained in a trial of the OX40 agonist ivuxolimab. The chain links TRBV27 to TRBJ2-2, with a weak D call TRBD2 (7 bases). CDR3 region: CASSLGGHIGELFF. In DNA form, the CDR3 reads TGTGCCAGCAGTTTGGGGGGGCATATCGGGGAGCTGTTTTTT.